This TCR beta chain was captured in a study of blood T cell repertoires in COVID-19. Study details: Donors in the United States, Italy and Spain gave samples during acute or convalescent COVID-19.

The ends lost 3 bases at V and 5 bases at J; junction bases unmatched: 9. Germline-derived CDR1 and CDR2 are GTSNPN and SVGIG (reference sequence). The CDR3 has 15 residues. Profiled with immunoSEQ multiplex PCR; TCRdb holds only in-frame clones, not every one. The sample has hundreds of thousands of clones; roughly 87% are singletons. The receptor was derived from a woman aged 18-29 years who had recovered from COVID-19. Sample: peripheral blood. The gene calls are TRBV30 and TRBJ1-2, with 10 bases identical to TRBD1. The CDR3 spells CAWSLRTGGKYGYTF. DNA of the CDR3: TGTGCCTGGAGCTTAAGGACAGGGGGAAAATATGGCTACACCTTC.